What follows is one T cell receptor (beta chain) and its context. The data stem from a study of blood T cell repertoires in COVID-19. CDR3 length equals 14 residues. Germline V gene data show CDR1 as LGHDT and CDR2 as YNNKEL (reference sequence). The ends were cut back, 1 base at V and 4 bases at J, with 8 bases in the middle. Generated by immunoSEQ multiplex PCR, the TCRdb table keeps only in-frame clones and is missing some. The data show over 130,000 clones, more than 75% seen once. The sequence derives from a man aged 65 to 79 with acute or convalescent COVID-19. The sample taken for sequencing was peripheral blood. This chain links TRBV3-1 (or the pseudogene TRBV3-2) with TRBJ1-3; D is unresolved. CDR3: CASSQGTIGNTIYF. In DNA form, the CDR3 reads TGTGCCAGCAGCCAAGGGACTATCGGAAACACCATATATTTT.